This T cell receptor beta chain was sequenced in a study of multiple sclerosis patients with progressive multifocal leukoencephalopathy (dated by TCRdb to between 2019 and 2020). General notes on the study: Peripheral T and B cells were examined in MS patients who went on to develop PML (4 under natalizumab, 1 after alemtuzumab) as well as in treated patients who did not. The goal of the study was to detect any JC virus-specific or public T-cell expansions that arose at the time of PML onset. Two natalizumab-treated patients who later developed PML were followed longitudinally from before therapy through 6 and 12 months to PML onset.

Concerning this clone: Its specific antigen is unknown. Per-base qualities were not stored, and no clone one base away is much larger.

Using the immunoSEQ two-step multiplex PCR at survey-level depth, TRB CDR3 regions were amplified from genomic DNA. To estimate template counts and remove amplification bias, each PCR was spiked with synthetic inline TR CDR3 controls covering all V-J pairings. Reads went through processing to reduce amplification and sequencing bias, and quantification was done against synthetic TR CDR3 analogs. Per the authors' processing: In ImmunoSEQ Analyzer, raw data were processed so that out-of-frame sequences and CDR3s with stop codons were removed, with gene names following IMGT nomenclature. Repertoire diversity was summarized as normalized Shannon entropy, defined as 1 minus Pielou's evenness. TRB sequences were considered identical only when V gene, J gene and CDR3 were shared. Public PML clonotypes were defined as CDR3s shared by two or more PML-onset samples but absent from earlier samples, from controls, and from public databases. Skylign with the observed count method was used to analyze CDR3 amino acid composition at each position. The table comes from immuneACCESS by way of TCRdb, which keeps in-frame sequences with V and J called. Part of the clones is missing from these tables; in studies checked, under half for an unresolved V gene and the rest for unknown reasons. That table furnishes V, J and clone size, whereas the DNA furnished D and trimming. The sample yields more than 20,000 clones; approximately 90% were counted once. 2% to 2.5% of the sample is held by the ten biggest clonotypes.

As encoded in the germline V gene, CDR1 is LGHNA while CDR2 is YSLEER. Reading from cysteine to phenylalanine, the CDR3 counts 17 amino acids. Just CDR3 DNA is preserved here, 51 bases in frame from base 1. V has 1 base trimmed and J has 7 bases trimmed; junction bases matching no gene number 10. Sample time point, as interpreted from the label and publication: 12 to 13 months of natalizumab therapy. The treatment or condition label corresponds to: on natalizumab therapy at sampling. Four or five natalizumab-treated MS patients who did not develop PML were used as controls and were sampled longitudinally. Every listed patient had received interferon beta before, and every PML patient was female. T1 and T2 blood samples were collected at 6 and 12 months of natalizumab therapy, respectively. Ficoll-Hypaque density gradient centrifugation was used to isolate peripheral blood mononuclear cells. What the research found in general, with its limitations: In most PML patients, lower normalized Shannon entropy suggested less diverse TRB repertoires, while the natalizumab-treated controls had values close to 1. Analysis was restricted to peripheral blood, although for natalizumab-associated PML, cerebrospinal fluid or brain lymphocytes might be more informative. Because of the small, descriptive cohort, whether findings reflect JC virus infection or general immunocompromise remained unclear. Only PML patients had TRB clones above 0.5% frequency, but the clones expanded at PML onset were already present before and during natalizumab therapy. At the time PML developed, no common TRBV or TRBJ gene usage or preferential TRBV-TRBJ pairings were detected.

The sample consisted of PBMCs, taken from a patient treated with natalizumab. The source is a man aged 25-45 years with multiple sclerosis. The V and J segments used are TRBV4-3 and TRBJ1-4; the junction holds 9 bases that match TRBD1. The CDR3 protein: CASSQGWTGAGGEKLFF. The nucleotides read TGCGCCAGCAGCCAAGGGTGGACAGGGGCTGGGGGTGAAAAACTGTTTTTT.